Listed below are T cell receptor beta chains from one sample, sequenced in a study of spatial heterogeneity in lung cancer. Each CDR3 protein is one row after TCRdb ran MiXCR on the 5' RACE reads. The data contain tens of thousands of distinct CDR3 sequences, roughly 5.4% of them seen just once; the ten biggest clones take up 20% to 30%. The sample here was PBMCs, taken at surgery. These receptors all stem from a female donor with early-stage non-small cell lung cancer. CDR3s include the opening cysteine and the closing phenylalanine or tryptophan. Fields, in order: clone size, J gene, V gene, D gene, CDR3 protein, CDR3 DNA. D genes are given only for firm matches. Rows may omit the clone size; those that give it use once, few, many or a size class.

many	TRBJ2-5	TRBV20-1	-	CSARDRLNPETQYF	TGCAGTGCTAGAGACAGATTAAATCCAGAGACCCAGTACTTC
-	TRBJ1-3	TRBV12-3/TRBV12-4	-	CASARTRGNTIYF	TGTGCCAGCGCCAGGACCCGGGGAAACACCATATATTTT
many	TRBJ2-7	TRBV20-1	-	CSARDAHGIHEQYF	TGCAGTGCTAGAGATGCCCACGGAATCCACGAGCAGTACTTC
few	TRBJ1-6	TRBV13	-	CASSLEVGSPLHF	TGTGCCAGCAGCTTAGAAGTAGGTTCACCCCTCCACTTT
many	TRBJ2-7	TRBV3-1	-	CASSQDWGDSSSYEQYF	TGTGCCAGCAGCCAAGATTGGGGGGACAGTTCGTCCTACGAGCAGTACTTC
few	TRBJ1-5	TRBV29-1	-	CSVGSGVNQPQHF	TGCAGCGTTGGGTCAGGAGTAAATCAGCCCCAGCATTTT
many	TRBJ1-1	TRBV9	-	CASSVGDDTEAFF	TGTGCCAGCAGCGTAGGGGACGACACTGAAGCTTTCTTT
-	TRBJ2-5	TRBV5-6	-	CASRGASGGPGETQYF	TGTGCCAGCAGGGGGGCTAGCGGAGGGCCTGGAGAGACCCAGTACTTC
many	TRBJ1-1	TRBV28	-	CASSFLLTEAFF	TGTGCCAGCAGTTTCCTTTTGACTGAAGCTTTCTTT
many	TRBJ2-6	TRBV28	TRBD1	CASRETGASGANVLTF	TGTGCCAGCAGGGAGACAGGGGCCTCTGGGGCCAACGTCCTGACTTTC
many	TRBJ2-1	TRBV11-2	TRBD2	CASSSLAGGPGSYNEQFF	TGTGCCAGCAGCTCCTTAGCGGGGGGGCCCGGCTCCTACAATGAGCAGTTCTTC
many	TRBJ2-5	TRBV12-3/TRBV12-4	-	CASSWSSGPFQETQYF	TGTGCCAGCAGTTGGTCGAGCGGCCCATTCCAAGAGACCCAGTACTTC
-	TRBJ2-3	TRBV5-5	-	CASSLLLASTDTQYF	TGTGCCAGCAGCTTGTTGCTAGCTAGCACAGATACGCAGTATTTT
many	TRBJ2-2	TRBV10-3	TRBD1	CAISIRDRGNTGELFF	TGTGCCATCAGCATCCGGGACAGGGGCAACACCGGGGAGCTGTTTTTT
medium-sized	TRBJ2-4	TRBV6-2/TRBV6-3	-	CASRVTTYPIQYF	TGTGCCAGCAGGGTGACGACATACCCCATTCAGTACTTC
-	TRBJ2-3	TRBV27	TRBD2	CASREFAGGLIISQYF	TGTGCCAGCAGGGAGTTTGCGGGGGGGCTCATCATCTCGCAGTATTTT
many	TRBJ2-3	TRBV29-1	-	CSVIPGGTDTQYF	TGCAGCGTCATCCCGGGGGGCACAGATACGCAGTATTTT
-	TRBJ2-1	TRBV7-9	-	CASSLAPARDEQFF	TGTGCCAGCAGCTTAGCGCCCGCTCGGGATGAGCAGTTCTTC
many	TRBJ2-7	TRBV5-1	TRBD2	CASSLGWGGKLDEQYF	TGCGCCAGCAGCTTGGGTTGGGGAGGGAAATTGGACGAGCAGTACTTC
many	TRBJ2-7	TRBV4-3	TRBD1	CASSPGRGPYEQYF	TGCGCCAGCAGCCCAGGCAGGGGGCCCTACGAGCAGTACTTC
many	TRBJ2-5	TRBV9	-	CASSATHPRETQYF	TGTGCCAGCAGCGCGACCCACCCTCGGGAGACCCAGTACTTC
few	TRBJ2-5	TRBV12-3/TRBV12-4	TRBD1	CASSPYLIRTGLDQETQYF	TGTGCCAGCAGTCCGTACCTCATAAGGACAGGCCTTGACCAAGAGACCCAGTACTTC
-	TRBJ1-1	TRBV12-3/TRBV12-4	-	CASLQTGLNTEAFF	TGTGCCAGCCTTCAAACGGGGTTGAACACTGAAGCTTTCTTT
many	TRBJ2-1	TRBV20-1	TRBD2	CSARIPSGGPYNEQFF	TGCAGTGCTAGAATCCCTAGCGGGGGACCATACAATGAGCAGTTCTTC
many	TRBJ2-3	TRBV7-2	-	CASSLAGATDTQYF	TGTGCCAGCAGCTTAGCGGGGGCCACAGATACGCAGTATTTT
many	TRBJ2-3	TRBV15	-	CATTQSGAGQTDTQYF	TGTGCCACGACGCAATCGGGGGCAGGACAAACAGATACGCAGTATTTT
few	TRBJ1-1	TRBV7-3	-	CASSFSRNTEAFF	TGTGCCAGCAGCTTTTCACGGAACACTGAAGCTTTCTTT
many	TRBJ2-7	TRBV20-1	-	CSVTPGTKLSYEQYF	TGCAGTGTTACCCCCGGGACAAAACTCTCCTACGAGCAGTACTTC
-	TRBJ1-2	TRBV27	-	CASSFRRTKNDGYTF	TGTGCCAGCAGTTTCAGAAGGACTAAGAATGATGGCTACACCTTC
few	TRBJ1-3	TRBV5-6	TRBD1	CASSFRTGGRVVGNTIYF	TGTGCCAGCAGCTTCCGGACAGGGGGCCGAGTGGTTGGAAACACCATATATTTT
few	TRBJ2-7	TRBV6-6	TRBD1	CASSPPGQGAYEQYF	TGTGCCAGCAGTCCGCCGGGACAGGGGGCGTACGAGCAGTACTTC
many	TRBJ1-2	TRBV9	-	CASSAWDTTAGGYTF	TGTGCCAGCAGCGCCTGGGACACCACCGCCGGTGGCTACACCTTC
-	TRBJ2-1	TRBV28	-	CASSLGSAHEQFF	TGTGCCAGCAGTTTAGGGTCCGCCCATGAGCAGTTCTTC
-	TRBJ2-3	TRBV18	TRBD1	CASSSGTATDTQYF	TGTGCCAGCTCATCCGGGACAGCCACAGATACGCAGTATTTT
few	TRBJ1-1	TRBV20-1	-	CSARDIAGRTEAFF	TGCAGTGCTAGAGATATAGCAGGGAGGACTGAAGCTTTCTTT
many	TRBJ2-7	TRBV2	-	CASSPPAHEQYF	TGTGCCAGCAGCCCCCCGGCCCACGAGCAGTACTTC
many	TRBJ2-7	TRBV28	TRBD1	CASSSYIGQGEQYF	TGTGCCAGCAGTTCCTACATCGGACAGGGCGAGCAGTACTTC
many	TRBJ1-1	TRBV10-1	TRBD1	CASSDPGQGNTEAFF	TGCGCCAGCAGTGACCCGGGACAGGGGAACACTGAAGCTTTCTTT
many	TRBJ2-1	TRBV11-2	-	CASSLGSDSYNEQFF	TGTGCCAGCAGCTTAGGTTCTGACTCCTACAATGAGCAGTTCTTC
-	TRBJ2-1	TRBV3-1	TRBD2	CASSPTGSGGTLTYNEQFF	TGTGCCAGCAGCCCGACGGGTAGCGGGGGGACCCTGACCTACAATGAGCAGTTCTTC
many	TRBJ1-6	TRBV28	-	CASRDPGSNSPLHF	TGTGCCAGCAGAGACCCAGGGAGTAATTCACCCCTCCACTTT
many	TRBJ2-1	TRBV7-2	TRBD2	CASSSGTSLPQFF	TGTGCCAGCAGCTCCGGGACTAGTCTCCCGCAGTTCTTC
few	TRBJ2-5	TRBV6-2/TRBV6-3	-	CASSYEQGSVKETQYF	TGTGCCAGCAGTTACGAACAGGGTAGCGTTAAAGAGACCCAGTACTTC
many	TRBJ2-5	TRBV6-5	-	CASRGPGPVSWETQYF	TGTGCCAGCAGGGGACCGGGACCGGTATCATGGGAGACCCAGTACTTC
few	TRBJ2-5	TRBV3-1	-	CASSQEVHQETQYF	TGTGCCAGCAGCCAAGAAGTCCACCAAGAGACCCAGTACTTC
many	TRBJ2-1	TRBV10-3	TRBD2	CAISESGTTYNEQFF	TGTGCCATCAGTGAGTCCGGGACTACCTACAATGAGCAGTTCTTC
many	TRBJ1-6	TRBV5-1	TRBD1	CASSLRDRGNSPLHF	TGCGCCAGCAGCTTGAGGGACAGGGGTAATTCACCCCTCCACTTT
many	TRBJ1-5	TRBV28	TRBD1	CASSRPDRDYSNQPQHF	TGTGCCAGCAGTCGACCGGACAGGGATTATAGCAATCAGCCCCAGCATTTT
many	TRBJ1-5	TRBV19	-	CASSDRGNQPQHF	TGTGCCAGTTCGGACAGAGGCAATCAGCCCCAGCATTTT
many	TRBJ1-6	TRBV7-9	-	CASSLGGGDSPLHF	TGTGCCAGCAGCTTAGGCGGGGGTGATTCACCCCTCCACTTT